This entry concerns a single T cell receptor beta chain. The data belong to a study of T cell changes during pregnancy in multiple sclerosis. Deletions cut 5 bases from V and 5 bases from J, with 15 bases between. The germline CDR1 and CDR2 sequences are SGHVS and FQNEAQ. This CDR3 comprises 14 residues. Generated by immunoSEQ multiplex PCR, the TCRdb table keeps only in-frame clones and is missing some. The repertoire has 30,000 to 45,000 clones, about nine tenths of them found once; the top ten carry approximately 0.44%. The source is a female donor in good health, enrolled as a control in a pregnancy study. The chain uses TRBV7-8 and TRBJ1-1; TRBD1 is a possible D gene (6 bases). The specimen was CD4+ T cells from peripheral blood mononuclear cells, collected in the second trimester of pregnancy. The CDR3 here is CASSLVGGATEAFF. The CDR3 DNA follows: TGTGCCAGCAGCCTGGTTGGGGGGGCAACTGAAGCTTTCTTT. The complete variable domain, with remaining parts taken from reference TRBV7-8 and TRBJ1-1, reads GAGVSQSPRYKVAKRGQDVALRCDPISGHVSLFWYQQALGQGPEFLTYFQNEAQLDKSGLPSDRFFAERPEGSVSTLKIQRTQQEDSAVYLCASSLVGGATEAFFGQGTRLTVV.